A single sample is the source of the 8 T cell receptor beta chains below, sequenced in a study of blood T cell repertoires in COVID-19. Clones were read by immunoSEQ multiplex PCR, and TCRdb kept only the in-frame ones, dropping some. The sample shows some 180,000 clones, over 75% of them seen only once. Sample: peripheral blood. These receptors originate from a man aged 50 to 59 with COVID-19, enrolled during active disease.

The V call is TRBV9, the J call TRBJ2-2; D may be TRBD2 (6 bases). Germline V gene sequence: CDR1 SGDLS, CDR2 YYNGEE. V dropped 0 bases and J dropped 4 bases, with 13 bases sitting between them. This CDR3 comprises 16 residues. The CDR3 region is CASSVGSRDFTGELFF. The CDR3 DNA follows: TGTGCCAGCAGCGTAGGTAGCCGGGACTTCACCGGGGAGCTGTTTTTT.

This chain joins TRBV19 and TRBJ2-1, with a possible D match to TRBD2 (6 bases). CDR3 length equals 14 residues. Germline assignment: CDR1 LNHDA and CDR2 SQIVND (reference sequence). Trimming shortened V by 6 bases and J by 8 bases, and 17 bases separated the two germline ends. CDR3 loop: CASRQEGLRDEQFF. The CDR3 nucleotides are TGTGCCAGTAGACAGGAGGGCCTCCGGGATGAGCAGTTCTTC.

The V gene is TRBV19, the J gene TRBJ1-5, with 7 bases aligning to TRBD1. Germline V gene data show CDR1 as LNHDA and CDR2 as SQIVND (reference sequence). The V gene end was trimmed by 2 bases and the J gene end by 7 bases; junction bases not matched to a gene: 5. The CDR3 covers 14 residues. In DNA, the CDR3 is TGTGCCAGTAGTATAATGCAGGGGGGACAGCCCCAGCATTTT. Residues: CASSIMQGGQPQHF.

This chain joins TRBV5-4 and TRBJ1-5, with TRBD1 identical over 7 bases. Germline V gene data show CDR1 as SGHNT and CDR2 as YYREEE (reference sequence). The CDR3 runs 15 residues. V dropped 3 bases and J dropped 0; count of bases not matched to a gene: 3. CDR3 amino acids: CASSSGTDSNQPQHF. DNA of the CDR3: TGTGCCAGCAGCTCGGGGACAGATAGCAATCAGCCCCAGCATTTT.

The chain couples TRBV6-2 or TRBV6-3 to TRBJ2-2; no reliable D call. This CDR3 is built from 14 residues. V gave up 5 bases and J gave up 3 bases, with 10 bases separating them. Germline lookup yields CDR1 MNHEY and CDR2 SVGEGT. CDR3 sequence reads: CASSPLRDTGELFF. The CDR3 nucleotides read TGTGCCAGCAGTCCGCTTAGAGACACCGGGGAGCTGTTTTTT.

The chain links TRBV7-2 to TRBJ1-4; D is ambiguous. Germline V lookup: CDR1 SGHTA, CDR2 FQGNSA. This CDR3 has 14 residues. V gave up 5 bases and J gave up 3 bases, with 10 bases separating them. CDR3 nucleotides: TGTGCCAGCAGCAAAGGTGGAGCTAATGAAAAACTGTTTTTT. Protein sequence: CASSKGGANEKLFF.

The J gene is TRBJ1-2, the V gene TRBV3-1 (or the pseudogene TRBV3-2), with a tentative D call TRBD1 (5 bases). The CDR3 contains 15 residues. V lost 1 base, J lost 3 bases, and 12 bases lay in between. Germline V gene lookup returns CDR1 LGHDT and CDR2 YNNKEL (reference sequence). CDR3 sequence reads: CASSQASRGDYGYTF. The CDR3 DNA follows: TGTGCCAGCAGCCAAGCATCTCGGGGGGACTATGGCTACACCTTC.

The V call is TRBV12-3 or TRBV12-4, the J call TRBJ2-2; 7 bases match TRBD1. V dropped 5 bases and J dropped 6; count of bases not matched to a gene: 3. The CDR3 has 13 amino acids. CDR3 amino acids: CASSRQGAGELFF. CDR3 sequence (DNA): TGTGCCAGCAGTCGACAGGGTGCCGGGGAGCTGTTTTTT.